This T cell receptor beta chain appears in the sequencing data of a study of CD8 T cells in Susac syndrome. With respect to this clonotype: No antigen is known for it.

The length of the CDR3 is 13 residues. Germline trimming cut 4 bases from V and 2 bases from J; bases unmatched to any gene: 1. Germline V gives CDR1 MDHEN, CDR2 SYDVKM. Broader study findings: In its TCR sequencing and HLA analysis, the study acknowledged that the number of individuals was relatively small.

With random hexamers, about 0.5 to 1 ug RNA was reverse transcribed. Amplification of TCR beta CDR3 across 54 Vbeta and 13 Jbeta was performed with immunoSEQ multiplex PCR. Each CDR3 protein gets one entry after TCRdb re-called the immunoSEQ multiplex PCR reads with MiXCR. Here the sample spans approximately 200,000 distinct CDR3 sequences, approximately 95% being singletons. This TCR was sampled from a human donor with multiple sclerosis. The sample was CD4+ T cells from PBMCs. The chain carries TRBV28 and TRBJ1-2, with 7 bases matching TRBD1. The CDR3 sequence: CASSWGQNYGYTF. The CDR3 DNA sequence: TGTGCCAGCAGTTGGGGACAGAACTATGGCTACACCTTC.